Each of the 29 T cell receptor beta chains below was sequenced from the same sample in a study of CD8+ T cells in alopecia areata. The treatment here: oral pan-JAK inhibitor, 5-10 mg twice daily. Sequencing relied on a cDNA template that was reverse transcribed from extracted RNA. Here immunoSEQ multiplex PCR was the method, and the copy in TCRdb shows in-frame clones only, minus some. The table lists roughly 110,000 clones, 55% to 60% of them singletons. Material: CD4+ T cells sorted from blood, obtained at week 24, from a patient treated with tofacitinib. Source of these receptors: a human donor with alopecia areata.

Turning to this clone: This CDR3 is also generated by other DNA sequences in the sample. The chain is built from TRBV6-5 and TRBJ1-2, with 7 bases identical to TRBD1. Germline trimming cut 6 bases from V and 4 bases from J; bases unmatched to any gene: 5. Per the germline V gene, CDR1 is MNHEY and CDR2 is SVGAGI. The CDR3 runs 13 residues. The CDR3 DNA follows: TGTGCCAGCAGCCTGTACAGGGGCTATGGCTACACCTTC. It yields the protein CASSLYRGYGYTF.

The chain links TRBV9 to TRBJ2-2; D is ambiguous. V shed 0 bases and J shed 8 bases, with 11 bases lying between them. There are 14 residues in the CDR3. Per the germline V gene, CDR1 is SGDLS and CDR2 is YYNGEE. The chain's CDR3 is CASSVELRTGELFF. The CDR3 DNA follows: TGTGCCAGCAGCGTAGAGTTGCGAACTGGGGAGCTGTTTTTT.

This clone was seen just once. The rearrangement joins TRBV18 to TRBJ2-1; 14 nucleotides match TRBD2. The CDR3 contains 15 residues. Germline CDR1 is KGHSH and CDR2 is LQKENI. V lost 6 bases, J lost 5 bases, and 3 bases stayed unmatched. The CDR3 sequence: CASSSTSGGDNEQFF. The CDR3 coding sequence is TGTGCCAGCTCCTCGACTAGCGGGGGGGACAATGAGCAGTTCTTC.

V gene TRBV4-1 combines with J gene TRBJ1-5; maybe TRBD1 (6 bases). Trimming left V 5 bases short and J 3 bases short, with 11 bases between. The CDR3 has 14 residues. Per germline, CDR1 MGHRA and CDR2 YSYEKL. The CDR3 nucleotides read TGCGCCAGCAGCGTCGGACAGCACAATCAGCCCCAGCATTTT. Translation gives CASSVGQHNQPQHF.

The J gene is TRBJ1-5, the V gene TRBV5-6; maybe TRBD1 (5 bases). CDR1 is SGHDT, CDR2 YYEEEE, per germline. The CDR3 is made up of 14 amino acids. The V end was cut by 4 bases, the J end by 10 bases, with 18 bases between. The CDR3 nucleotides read TGTGCCAGCAGCGCATCTGGAGGGGTTTTACCCCAGCATTTT. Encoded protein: CASSASGGVLPQHF.

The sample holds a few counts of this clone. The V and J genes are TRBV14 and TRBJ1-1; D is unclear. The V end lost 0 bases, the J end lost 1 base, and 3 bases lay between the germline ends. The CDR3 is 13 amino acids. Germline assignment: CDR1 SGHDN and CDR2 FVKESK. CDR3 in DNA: TGTGCCAGCAGCCAAGATCAGAACACTGAAGCTTTCTTT. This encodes CASSQDQNTEAFF.

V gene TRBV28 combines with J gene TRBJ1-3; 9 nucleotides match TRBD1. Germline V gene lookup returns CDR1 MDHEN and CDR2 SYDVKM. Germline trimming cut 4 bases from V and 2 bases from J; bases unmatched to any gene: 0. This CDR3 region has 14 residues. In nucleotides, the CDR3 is TGTGCCAGCAGTTGGGACAGGGCTGGAAACACCATATATTTT. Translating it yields CASSWDRAGNTIYF.

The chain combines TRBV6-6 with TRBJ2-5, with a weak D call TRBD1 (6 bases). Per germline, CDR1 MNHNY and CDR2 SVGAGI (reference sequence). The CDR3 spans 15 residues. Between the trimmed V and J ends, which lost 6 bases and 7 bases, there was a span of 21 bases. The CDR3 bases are TGTGCCAGCAGCCACCCCCAGAAGAGAGGGGGGACCCAGTACTTC. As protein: CASSHPQKRGGTQYF.

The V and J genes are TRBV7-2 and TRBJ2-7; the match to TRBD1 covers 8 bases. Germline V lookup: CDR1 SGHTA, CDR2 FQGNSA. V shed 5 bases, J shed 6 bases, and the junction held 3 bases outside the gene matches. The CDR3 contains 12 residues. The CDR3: CASSPGQGEQYF. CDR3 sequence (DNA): TGTGCCAGCAGCCCCGGACAGGGCGAGCAGTACTTC.

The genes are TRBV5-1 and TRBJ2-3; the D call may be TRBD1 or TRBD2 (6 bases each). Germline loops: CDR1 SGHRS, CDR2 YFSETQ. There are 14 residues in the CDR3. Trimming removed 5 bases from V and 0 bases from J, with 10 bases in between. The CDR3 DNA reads TGCGCCAGCAGTAGGGGGGCTAGCACAGATACGCAGTATTTT. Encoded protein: CASSRGASTDTQYF.

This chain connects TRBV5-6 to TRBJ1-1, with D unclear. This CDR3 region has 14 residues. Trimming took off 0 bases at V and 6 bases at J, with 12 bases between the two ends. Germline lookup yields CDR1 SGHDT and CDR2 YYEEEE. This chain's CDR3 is CASSLGLKVAEAFF. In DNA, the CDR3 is TGTGCCAGCAGCTTGGGACTGAAGGTGGCTGAAGCTTTCTTT. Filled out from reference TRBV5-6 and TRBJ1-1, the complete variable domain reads DAGVTQSPTHLIKTRGQQVTLRCSPKSGHDTVSWYQQALGQGPQFIFQYYEEEERQRGNFPDRFSGHQFPNYSSELNVNALLLGDSALYLCASSLGLKVAEAFFGQGTRLTVV.

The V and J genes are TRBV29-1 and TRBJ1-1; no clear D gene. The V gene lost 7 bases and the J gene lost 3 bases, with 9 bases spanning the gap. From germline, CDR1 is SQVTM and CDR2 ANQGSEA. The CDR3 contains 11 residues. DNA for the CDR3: TGCAGCGGACGTCGGGACACTGAAGCTTTCTTT. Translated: CSGRRDTEAFF.

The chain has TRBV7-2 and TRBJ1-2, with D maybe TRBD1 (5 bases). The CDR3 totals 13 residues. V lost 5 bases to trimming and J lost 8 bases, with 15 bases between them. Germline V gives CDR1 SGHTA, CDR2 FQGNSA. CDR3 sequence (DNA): TGTGCCAGCAGCCCTGGGGGGGTGGAAGGCTACACCTTC. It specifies CASSPGGVEGYTF.

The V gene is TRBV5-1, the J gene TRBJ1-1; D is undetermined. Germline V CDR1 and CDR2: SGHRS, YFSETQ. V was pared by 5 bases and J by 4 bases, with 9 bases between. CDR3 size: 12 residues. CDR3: CASRSVSTEAFF. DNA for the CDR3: TGCGCCAGCAGATCCGTGAGCACTGAAGCTTTCTTT.

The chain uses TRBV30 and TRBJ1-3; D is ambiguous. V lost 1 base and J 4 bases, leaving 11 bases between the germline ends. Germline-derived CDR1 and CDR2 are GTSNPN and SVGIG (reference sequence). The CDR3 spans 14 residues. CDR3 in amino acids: CAWSASAQGNTIYF. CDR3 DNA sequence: TGTGCCTGGAGTGCCTCAGCCCAAGGAAACACCATATATTTT.

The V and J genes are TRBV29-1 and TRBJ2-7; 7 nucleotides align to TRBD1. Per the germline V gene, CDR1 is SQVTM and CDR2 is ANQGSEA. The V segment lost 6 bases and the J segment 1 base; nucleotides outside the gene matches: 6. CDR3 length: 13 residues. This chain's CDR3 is CSVAEDRSYEQYF. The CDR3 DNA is TGCAGCGTAGCCGAGGACAGGTCCTACGAGCAGTACTTC.

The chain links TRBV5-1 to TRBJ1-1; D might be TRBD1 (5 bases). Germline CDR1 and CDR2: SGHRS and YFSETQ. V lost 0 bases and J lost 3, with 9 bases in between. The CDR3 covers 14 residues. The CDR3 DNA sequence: TGCGCCAGCAGCTTGGAGGGGTTTGACACTGAAGCTTTCTTT. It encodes CASSLEGFDTEAFF. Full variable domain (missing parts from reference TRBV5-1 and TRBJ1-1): KAGVTQTPRYLIKTRGQQVTLSCSPISGHRSVSWYQQTPGQGLQFLFEYFSETQRNKGNFPGRFSGRQFSNSRSEMNVSTLELGDSALYLCASSLEGFDTEAFFGQGTRLTVV.

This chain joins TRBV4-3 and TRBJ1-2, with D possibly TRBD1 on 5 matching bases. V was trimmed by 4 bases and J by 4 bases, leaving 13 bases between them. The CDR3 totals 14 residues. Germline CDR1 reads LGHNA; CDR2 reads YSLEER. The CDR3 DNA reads TGCGCCAGCAGCCCGACGACAGTACCCTATGGCTACACCTTC. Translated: CASSPTTVPYGYTF.

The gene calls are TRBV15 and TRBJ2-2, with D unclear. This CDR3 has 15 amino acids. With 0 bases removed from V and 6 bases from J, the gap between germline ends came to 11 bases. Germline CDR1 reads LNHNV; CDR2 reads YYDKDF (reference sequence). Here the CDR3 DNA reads TGTGCCACCAGCAGAGACATGGTTGCCGCCGGGGAGCTGTTTTTT. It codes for CATSRDMVAAGELFF.

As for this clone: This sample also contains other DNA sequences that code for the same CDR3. For the CDR3, the DNA is TGTGCCAGCAGCTTAACAGCGTACCAAGAGACCCAGTACTTC. It yields the protein CASSLTAYQETQYF. The J gene is TRBJ2-5, the V gene TRBV7-2; D is undetermined. The CDR3 totals 14 residues. Germline V gene sequence: CDR1 SGHTA, CDR2 FQGNSA. Trimming removed 2 bases from V and 0 bases from J, with 7 bases in between. Full variable domain (remainder filled in from reference TRBV7-2 and TRBJ2-5): GAGVSQSPSNKVTEKGKDVELRCDPISGHTALYWYRQSLGQGLEFLIYFQGNSAPDKSGLPSDRFSAERTGGSVSTLTIQRTQQEDSAVYLCASSLTAYQETQYFGPGTRLLVL.

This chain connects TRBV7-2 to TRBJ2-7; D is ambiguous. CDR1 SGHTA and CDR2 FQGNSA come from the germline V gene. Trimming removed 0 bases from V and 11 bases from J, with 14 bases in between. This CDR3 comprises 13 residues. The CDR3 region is CASSLAVNGPKYF. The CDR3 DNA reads TGTGCCAGCAGCTTAGCTGTTAACGGACCGAAGTACTTC. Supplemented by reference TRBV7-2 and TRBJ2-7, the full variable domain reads GAGVSQSPSNKVTEKGKDVELRCDPISGHTALYWYRQSLGQGLEFLIYFQGNSAPDKSGLPSDRFSAERTGGSVSTLTIQRTQQEDSAVYLCASSLAVNGPKYFGPGTRLTVT.

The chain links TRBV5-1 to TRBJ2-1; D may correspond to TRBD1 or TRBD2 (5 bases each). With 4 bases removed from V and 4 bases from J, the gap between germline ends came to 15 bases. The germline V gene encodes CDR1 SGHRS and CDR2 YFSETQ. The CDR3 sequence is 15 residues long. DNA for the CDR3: TGCGCCAGCAGCGGGGCGGGTCCCGTATACAATGAGCAGTTCTTC. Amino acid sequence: CASSGAGPVYNEQFF. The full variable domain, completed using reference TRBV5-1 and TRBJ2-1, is KAGVTQTPRYLIKTRGQQVTLSCSPISGHRSVSWYQQTPGQGLQFLFEYFSETQRNKGNFPGRFSGRQFSNSRSEMNVSTLELGDSALYLCASSGAGPVYNEQFFGPGTRLTVL.

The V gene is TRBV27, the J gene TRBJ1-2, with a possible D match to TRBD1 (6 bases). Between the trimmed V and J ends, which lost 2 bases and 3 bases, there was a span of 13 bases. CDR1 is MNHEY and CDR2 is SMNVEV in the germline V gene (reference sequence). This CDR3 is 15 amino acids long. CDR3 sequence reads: CASSLRGAVDYGYTF. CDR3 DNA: TGTGCCAGCAGTTTACGGGGGGCAGTTGACTATGGCTACACCTTC.

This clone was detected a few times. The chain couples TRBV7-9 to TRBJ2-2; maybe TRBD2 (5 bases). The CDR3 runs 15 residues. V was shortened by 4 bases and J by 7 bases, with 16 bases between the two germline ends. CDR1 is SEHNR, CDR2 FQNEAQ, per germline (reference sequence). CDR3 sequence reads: CASSWGAGSIGELFF. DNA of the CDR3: TGTGCCAGCAGCTGGGGAGCTGGCTCGATCGGGGAGCTGTTTTTT.

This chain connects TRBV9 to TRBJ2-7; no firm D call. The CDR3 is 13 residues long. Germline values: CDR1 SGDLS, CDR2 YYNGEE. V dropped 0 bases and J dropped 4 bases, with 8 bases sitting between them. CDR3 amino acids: CASSVDIGYEQYF. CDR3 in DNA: TGTGCCAGCAGCGTAGATATCGGTTACGAGCAGTACTTC.

CDR3 region: CASSLVDSATNEKLFF. The CDR3 DNA is TGTGCCAGCAGCTTAGTTGATTCTGCAACTAATGAAAAACTGTTTTTT. J is TRBJ1-4 and V is TRBV7-2; no clear D gene. Germline assignment: CDR1 SGHTA and CDR2 FQGNSA. The germline V and J ends were trimmed by 1 base and 0 bases, with 9 bases remaining between them. This CDR3 is 16 amino acids long.

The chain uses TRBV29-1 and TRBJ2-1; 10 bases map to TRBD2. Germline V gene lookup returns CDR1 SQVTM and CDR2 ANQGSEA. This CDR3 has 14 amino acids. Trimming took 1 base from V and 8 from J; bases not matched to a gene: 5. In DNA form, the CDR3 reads TGCAGCGTTGAAGTGTTAGCGGGGGGTTATGAGCAGTTCTTC. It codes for CSVEVLAGGYEQFF.

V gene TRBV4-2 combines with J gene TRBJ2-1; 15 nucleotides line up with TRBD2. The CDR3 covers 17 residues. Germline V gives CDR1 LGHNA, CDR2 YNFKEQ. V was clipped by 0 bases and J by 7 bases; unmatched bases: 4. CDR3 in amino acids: CASSQDEGLAGGNEQFF. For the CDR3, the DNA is TGTGCCAGCAGCCAAGACGAGGGACTAGCGGGGGGTAATGAGCAGTTCTTC.

The CDR3 DNA follows: TGTGCCAGCAGCCCTTCGACAGGGAACACCGGGGAGCTGTTTTTT. Residues: CASSPSTGNTGELFF. V and J are TRBV11-1 and TRBJ2-2; the D gene is possibly TRBD1 (6 bases). This CDR3 is built from 15 residues. V was trimmed by 5 bases and J by 1 base, leaving 11 bases between them. Per the germline V gene, CDR1 is SGHAT and CDR2 is FQDESV (reference sequence).